There are many counts of the clone carrying this TCR beta chain. The TCR beta CDR3 regions underwent amplification using RNA transcripts as the source. TCR CDR3 underwent first-round RT-PCR with the HTBI primer set. TCRdb called the multiplex PCR reads again in MiXCR, with one record for every CDR3 protein. The sample has roughly 420,000 distinct CDR3 sequences; around a sixth are singletons. This entry is derived from a study of T cells in Graves' hyperthyroidism and ophthalmopathy. Hyperthyroidism had been newly diagnosed in patients aged 18 to 65, and its duration was under 2 months. This CDR3 has 12 amino acids. The germline CDR1 and CDR2 sequences are MNHEY and SVGEGT. With 5 bases removed from V and 2 bases from J, the gap between germline ends came to 6 bases.

What was sequenced was blood. The sequence was collected from a woman aged 18-29 years with Graves' hyperthyroidism. This rearrangement joins TRBV6-2 or TRBV6-3 to TRBJ1-1; D is undetermined. CDR3 sequence (DNA): TGTGCCAGCAGTCGTATTAACACTGAAGCTTTCTTT. Residues: CASSRINTEAFF.